This T cell receptor beta chain was sequenced during a study of early T cells in non-severe SARS-CoV-2 infection. Study-level background: The input, bulk RNA from unsorted whole blood, was sequenced, and chains were unpaired.

The protocol attached unique molecular identifiers to individual cDNA molecules. TCRdb re-analysed the 5' RACE reads in MiXCR, keeping a single row per CDR3 protein. The sample contains tens of thousands of distinct CDR3 sequences, approximately 6% of which appear only once. Regarding this clonotype: The antigen remains undetermined.

Broader study findings: CD4 and private specificities were missed by VDJdb matching, which favored anti-spike CD8 responses.

This TCR was sampled from an adult who was a healthcare worker with PCR-confirmed SARS-CoV-2 infection or an uninfected control (not recorded which). Sequencing was done on a sample of whole blood.

CDR3 in DNA: TGTGCCAGCCGCACTCCGTACCAAGAGACCCAGTACTTC. Its translation is CASRTPYQETQYF. This chain connects TRBV11-2 to TRBJ2-5; no reliable D call. Germline assignment: CDR1 SGHAT and CDR2 FQNNGV. The ends were cut back, 8 bases at V and 0 bases at J, with 10 bases in the middle. The CDR3 runs to 13 residues.